The next 5 T cell receptor beta chains were all read from a single sample in a study of technical replicates of blood from several donors. This table comes from immunoSEQ multiplex PCR, and its TCRdb copy is limited to in-frame clones, with some not included. Counted here are around 80,000 clones, roughly 98% occurring once; the ten biggest clones make up 0.15%. Sequencing was performed on T cells isolated from PBMCs. These receptors came from a human donor in good health.

V usage is TRBV4-1 and J usage is TRBJ2-1; 8 bases align to TRBD2. CDR3 length: 16 amino acids. Germline values: CDR1 MGHRA, CDR2 YSYEKL. J lost 8 bases, V lost 0 bases, and 9 bases had no gene match. CDR3 sequence: CASSQESMGLVYEQFF. Here the CDR3 DNA reads TGCGCCAGCAGCCAAGAATCGATGGGACTAGTGTATGAGCAGTTCTTC.

This chain uses TRBV5-4 with TRBJ1-1; 9 bases fit TRBD1. V trimming: 4 bases; J trimming: 1 base; junction bases outside the gene matches: 8. The CDR3 spans 16 residues. Germline CDR1 SGHNT, CDR2 YYREEE (reference sequence). In nucleotides, the CDR3 is TGTGCCAGCAGCACAGGGGGCGCCATAGCGAACACTGAAGCTTTCTTT. Its protein is CASSTGGAIANTEAFF.

The rearrangement uses TRBV29-1 and TRBJ1-1; D gene unclear. Looked up from germline, CDR1 is SQVTM and CDR2 is ANQGSEA. V lost 4 bases and J 5 bases, leaving 8 bases between the germline ends. This CDR3 comprises 11 residues. This CDR3 is CSVVLRTEAFF. CDR3 DNA: TGCAGCGTTGTGTTGAGGACTGAAGCTTTCTTT.

V usage is TRBV7-6 and J usage is TRBJ2-7; 7 bases agree with TRBD2. Germline trimming cut 2 bases from V and 2 bases from J; bases unmatched to any gene: 6. The CDR3 extends over 15 amino acids. In germline, CDR1 is SGHVS, CDR2 FNYEAQ. The CDR3 nucleotides read TGTGCCAGCAGCTTACTAGCGGTCGGGACCTACGAGCAGTACTTC. It specifies CASSLLAVGTYEQYF.

The genes are TRBV5-4 and TRBJ2-1; no firm D call. Between the trimmed V and J ends, which lost 2 bases and 7 bases, there was a span of 7 bases. Germline CDR1 SGHNT, CDR2 YYREEE (reference sequence). The CDR3 has 12 residues. The CDR3 is CASSLQWNEQFF. The CDR3 region has the DNA TGTGCCAGCAGCTTACAGTGGAATGAGCAGTTCTTC. Full variable domain (rest looked up from reference TRBV5-4 and TRBJ2-1): ETGVTQSPTHLIKTRGQQVTLRCSSQSGHNTVSWYQQALGQGPQFIFQYYREEENGRGNFPPRFSGLQFPNYSSELNVNALELDDSALYLCASSLQWNEQFFGPGTRLTVL.